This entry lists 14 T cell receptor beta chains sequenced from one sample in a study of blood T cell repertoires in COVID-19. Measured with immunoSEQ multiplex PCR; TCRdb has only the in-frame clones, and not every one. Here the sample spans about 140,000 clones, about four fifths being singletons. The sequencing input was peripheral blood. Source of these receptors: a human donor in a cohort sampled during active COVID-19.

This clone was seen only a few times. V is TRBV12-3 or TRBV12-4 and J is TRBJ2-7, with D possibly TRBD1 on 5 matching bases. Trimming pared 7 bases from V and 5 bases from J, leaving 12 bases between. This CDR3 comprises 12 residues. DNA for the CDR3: TGTGCCAGCACCCTCTGGGGCGACGAGCAGTACTTC. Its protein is CASTLWGDEQYF.

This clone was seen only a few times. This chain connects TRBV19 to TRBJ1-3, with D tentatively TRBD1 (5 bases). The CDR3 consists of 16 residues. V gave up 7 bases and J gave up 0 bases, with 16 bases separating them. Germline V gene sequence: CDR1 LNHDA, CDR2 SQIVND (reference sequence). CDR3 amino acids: CASNGRGTTSGNTIYF. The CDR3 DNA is TGTGCCAGTAACGGGCGGGGCACCACCTCTGGAAACACCATATATTTT. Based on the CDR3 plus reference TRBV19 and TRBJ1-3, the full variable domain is DGGITQSPKYLFRKEGQNVTLSCEQNLNHDAMYWYRQDPGQGLRLIYYSQIVNDFQKGDIAEGYSVSREKKESFPLTVTSAQKNPTAFYLCASNGRGTTSGNTIYFGEGSWLTVV.

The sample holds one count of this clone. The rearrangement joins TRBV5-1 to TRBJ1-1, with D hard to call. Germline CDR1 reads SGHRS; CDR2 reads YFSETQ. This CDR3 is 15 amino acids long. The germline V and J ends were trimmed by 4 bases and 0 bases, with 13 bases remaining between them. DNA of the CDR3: TGCGCCAGCAGCGAGCACGCGGGATTGAACACTGAAGCTTTCTTT. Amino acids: CASSEHAGLNTEAFF.

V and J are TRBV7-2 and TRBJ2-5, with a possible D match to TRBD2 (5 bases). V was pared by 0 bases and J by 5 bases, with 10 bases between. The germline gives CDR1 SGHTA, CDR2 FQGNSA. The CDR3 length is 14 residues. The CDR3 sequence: CASSLAGAGETQYF. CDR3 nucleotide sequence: TGTGCCAGCAGCTTAGCGGGAGCCGGTGAGACCCAGTACTTC.

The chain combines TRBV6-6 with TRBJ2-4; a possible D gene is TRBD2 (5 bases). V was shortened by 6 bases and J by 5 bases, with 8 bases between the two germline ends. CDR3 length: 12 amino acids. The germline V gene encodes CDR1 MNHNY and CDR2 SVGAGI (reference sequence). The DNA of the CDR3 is TGTGCCAGCAGCACAGCGGAAAACATTCAGTACTTC. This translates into CASSTAENIQYF.

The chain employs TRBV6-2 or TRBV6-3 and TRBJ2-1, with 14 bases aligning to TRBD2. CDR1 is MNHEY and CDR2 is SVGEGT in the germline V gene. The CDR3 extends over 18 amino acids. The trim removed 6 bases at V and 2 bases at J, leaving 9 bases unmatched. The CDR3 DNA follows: TGTGCCAGCAGCACCGGGACTAGCGGGAGAAGGGCCTACAATGAGCAGTTCTTC. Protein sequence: CASSTGTSGRRAYNEQFF.

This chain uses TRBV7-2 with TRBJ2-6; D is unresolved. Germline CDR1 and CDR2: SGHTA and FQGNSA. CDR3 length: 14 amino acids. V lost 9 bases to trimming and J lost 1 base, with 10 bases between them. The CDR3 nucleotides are TGTGCCAGTAACCGAGATTCTGGGGCCAACGTCCTGACTTTC. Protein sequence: CASNRDSGANVLTF.

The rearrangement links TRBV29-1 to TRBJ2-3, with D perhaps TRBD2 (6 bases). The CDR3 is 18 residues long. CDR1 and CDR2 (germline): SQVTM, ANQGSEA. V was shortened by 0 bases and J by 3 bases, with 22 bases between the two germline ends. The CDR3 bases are TGCAGCGTTGAAGAAGAATACCGCGGACTACTCACTACAGATACGCAGTATTTT. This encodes CSVEEEYRGLLTTDTQYF.

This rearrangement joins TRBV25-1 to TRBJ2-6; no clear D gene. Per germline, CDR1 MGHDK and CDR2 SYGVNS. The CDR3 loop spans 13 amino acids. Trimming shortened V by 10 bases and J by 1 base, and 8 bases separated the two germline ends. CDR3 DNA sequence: TGTGCCACCGCTCGGTCTGGGGCCAACGTCCTGACTTTC. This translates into CATARSGANVLTF.

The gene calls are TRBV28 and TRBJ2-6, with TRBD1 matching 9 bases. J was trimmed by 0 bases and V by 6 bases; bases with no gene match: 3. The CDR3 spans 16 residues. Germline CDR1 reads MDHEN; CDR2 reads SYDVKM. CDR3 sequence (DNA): TGTGCCAGCAGGACAGGGGGGAACTCTGGGGCCAACGTCCTGACTTTC. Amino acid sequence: CASRTGGNSGANVLTF.

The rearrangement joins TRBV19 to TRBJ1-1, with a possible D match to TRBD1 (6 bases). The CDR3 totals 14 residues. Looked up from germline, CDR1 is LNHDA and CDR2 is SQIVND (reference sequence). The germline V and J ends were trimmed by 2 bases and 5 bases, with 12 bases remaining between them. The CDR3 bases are TGTGCCAGTAGTATATTTTACAGGGATACTGAAGCTTTCTTT. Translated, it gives CASSIFYRDTEAFF.

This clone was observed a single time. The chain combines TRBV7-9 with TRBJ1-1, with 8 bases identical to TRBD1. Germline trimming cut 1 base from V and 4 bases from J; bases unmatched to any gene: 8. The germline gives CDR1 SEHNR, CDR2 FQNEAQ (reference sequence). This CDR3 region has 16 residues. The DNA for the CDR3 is TGTGCCAGCAGCTTAGGGGCGCCAGGGGGCGGCACTGAAGCTTTCTTT. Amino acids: CASSLGAPGGGTEAFF.

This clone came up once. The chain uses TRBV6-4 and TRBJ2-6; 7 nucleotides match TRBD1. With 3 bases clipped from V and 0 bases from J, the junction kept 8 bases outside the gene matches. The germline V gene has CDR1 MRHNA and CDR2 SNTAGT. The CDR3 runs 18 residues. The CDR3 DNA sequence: TGTGCCAGCAGTGATCGAGGGACAGCAAACTCTGGGGCCAACGTCCTGACTTTC. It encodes CASSDRGTANSGANVLTF.

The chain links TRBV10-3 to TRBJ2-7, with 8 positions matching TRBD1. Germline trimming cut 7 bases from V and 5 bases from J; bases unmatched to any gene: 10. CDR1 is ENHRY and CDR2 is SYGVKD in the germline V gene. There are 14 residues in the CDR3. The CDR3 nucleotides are TGTGCCATCAAGCTCGGACAGGGAAGGGACGAGCAGTACTTC. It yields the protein CAIKLGQGRDEQYF.